Below, 27 T cell receptor beta chains from the same sample are listed, as sequenced in a study of blood T cell repertoires in COVID-19. Clones were sequenced by immunoSEQ multiplex PCR, and TCRdb holds only the in-frame ones, with some missing. Of approximately 69,000 clones in the sample, more than 75% were seen once. Sequenced input: peripheral blood. Every receptor here comes from a human donor in a cohort sampled during active COVID-19.

This sequence joins TRBV10-3 and TRBJ2-3, with 12 bases matching TRBD2. Per the germline V gene, CDR1 is ENHRY and CDR2 is SYGVKD. The CDR3 spans 15 residues. Trimming took 6 bases from V and 0 from J; bases not matched to a gene: 1. The CDR3 DNA is TGTGCCATCAGAACTAGCGGGGGGAGCACAGATACGCAGTATTTT. Its translation is CAIRTSGGSTDTQYF.

The V call is TRBV3-1 (or the pseudogene TRBV3-2), the J call TRBJ2-3; 11 bases agree with TRBD2. This CDR3 comprises 15 residues. Per the germline V gene, CDR1 is LGHDT and CDR2 is YNNKEL (reference sequence). J gave up 6 bases and V 0 bases, and 2 bases lay outside the gene matches. The CDR3 loop reads CASSQDTSGGDTQYF. The CDR3 nucleotides are TGTGCCAGCAGCCAAGATACTAGCGGGGGTGATACGCAGTATTTT.

The V and J genes are TRBV10-3 and TRBJ2-7, with 8 bases fitting TRBD1. This CDR3 has 14 residues. The V gene's germline CDR1 is ENHRY and CDR2 SYGVKD. The junction had 13 bases not matched to a gene; V was cut back by 8 bases and J by 7 bases. The CDR3 here is CAISYGQGVGEQYF. Written as DNA, the CDR3 is TGTGCCATCTCATACGGACAGGGTGTTGGGGAGCAGTACTTC.

The J gene is TRBJ2-7, the V gene TRBV6-2 or TRBV6-3; 8 positions match TRBD1. Germline V gene sequence: CDR1 MNHEY, CDR2 SVGEGT. There are 15 residues in the CDR3. V was clipped by 2 bases and J by 1 base; unmatched bases: 4. CDR3 protein: CASSYETGESYEQYF. CDR3 in DNA: TGTGCCAGCAGTTACGAGACAGGGGAATCCTACGAGCAGTACTTC.

The V and J genes are TRBV9 and TRBJ1-4, with 8 positions matching TRBD1. The V gene end was trimmed by 4 bases and the J gene end by 0 bases; junction bases not matched to a gene: 5. CDR3 size: 16 residues. Germline V gene lookup returns CDR1 SGDLS and CDR2 YYNGEE. The CDR3 DNA reads TGTGCCAGCAGCAAACAGACAGGGGCAACTAATGAAAAACTGTTTTTT. Its protein is CASSKQTGATNEKLFF.

This clone appeared once. The chain has TRBV14 and TRBJ1-2; D gene unclear. The length of the CDR3 is 15 residues. In germline, CDR1 is SGHDN, CDR2 FVKESK. V lost 4 bases, J lost 4 bases, and 16 bases lay in between. In DNA form, the CDR3 reads TGTGCCAGCAGCCCGGGAGAGGTCGGTTCCTATGGCTACACCTTC. It is translated as CASSPGEVGSYGYTF. Complete variable domain (other parts from reference TRBV14 and TRBJ1-2): EAGVTQFPSHSVIEKGQTVTLRCDPISGHDNLYWYRRVMGKEIKFLLHFVKESKQDESGMPNNRFLAERTGGTYSTLKVQPAELEDSGVYFCASSPGEVGSYGYTFGSGTRLTVV.

The chain joins TRBV2 to TRBJ1-1; 7 nucleotides match TRBD1. The V and J ends lost 4 bases and 7 bases, in that order; junction bases with no gene match: 6. The CDR3 has 13 residues. Germline CDR1 is SNHLY and CDR2 is FYNNEI. The CDR3 region is CASSVGTANEAFF. The CDR3 region has the DNA TGTGCCAGCAGTGTCGGGACAGCAAATGAAGCTTTCTTT.

V and J are TRBV11-2 and TRBJ1-1; D unclear. Germline V gene lookup returns CDR1 SGHAT and CDR2 FQNNGV. V was clipped by 5 bases and J by 4 bases, with 20 bases between them. The CDR3 is 16 residues long. CDR3 loop: CASSTTYGREGTEAFF. In nucleotides, the CDR3 is TGTGCCAGCAGCACCACCTATGGACGGGAGGGCACTGAAGCTTTCTTT. Looking up the rest from reference TRBV11-2 and TRBJ1-1 gives the full variable domain: EAGVAQSPRYKIIEKRQSVAFWCNPISGHATLYWYQQILGQGPKLLIQFQNNGVVDDSQLPKDRFSAERLKGVDSTLKIQPAKLEDSAVYLCASSTTYGREGTEAFFGQGTRLTVV.

The chain uses TRBV2 and TRBJ2-2; a possible D gene is TRBD2 (5 bases). Trimming removed 10 bases at V and 2 bases at J, with 14 bases between. Looked up from germline, CDR1 is SNHLY and CDR2 is FYNNEI. The CDR3 sequence is 14 residues long. CDR3 amino acids: CATTRTFNTGELFF. The DNA of the CDR3 is TGTGCCACCACGAGGACTTTTAACACCGGGGAGCTGTTTTTT.

The V and J genes are TRBV3-1 (or the pseudogene TRBV3-2) and TRBJ2-7; 8 nucleotides match TRBD1. V lost 1 base to trimming and J lost 1 base; unmatched junction nucleotides: 3. The CDR3 sequence is 15 residues long. Germline loops: CDR1 LGHDT, CDR2 YNNKEL (reference sequence). CDR3: CASSQGRDRSYEQYF. CDR3 coding DNA: TGTGCCAGCAGCCAAGGCCGGGACAGGTCCTACGAGCAGTACTTC.

The V and J genes are TRBV21-1 and TRBJ1-1. TRBV21-1 is a known pseudogene. CDR3 size: 15 residues. In DNA form, the CDR3 reads TGTGCCAGCAGCATCATAAGGTGCCCGGGCACTGAAGCTTTCTTT. Residues: CASSIIRCPGTEAFF.

This clone was picked up one time. This chain links TRBV6-5 with TRBJ2-1; D gene ambiguous. The CDR3 is made up of 13 amino acids. V lost 8 bases, J lost 4 bases, and 12 bases lay in between. CDR1 and CDR2 from the germline V gene are MNHEY and SVGAGI. The CDR3 DNA reads TGTGCCAGCGGTCGAGTCCAATACAATGAGCAGTTCTTC. It is translated as CASGRVQYNEQFF.

This chain joins TRBV2 and TRBJ1-5; TRBD1 matches at 10 bases. CDR1 and CDR2 (germline): SNHLY, FYNNEI. CDR3 length equals 16 residues. Trimming removed 4 bases from V and 3 bases from J; junction bases left unmatched: 6. This CDR3 reads CASSVDRGASNQPQHF. Written as DNA, the CDR3 is TGTGCCAGCAGTGTGGACAGGGGGGCCTCCAATCAGCCCCAGCATTTT.

The chain recombines TRBV6-6 with TRBJ2-5; D gene uncertain. The germline V and J ends were trimmed by 2 bases and 5 bases, with 9 bases remaining between them. Germline V lookup: CDR1 MNHNY, CDR2 SVGAGI (reference sequence). The CDR3 consists of 13 residues. This chain's CDR3 is CASSYGLGETQYF. As DNA, the CDR3 is TGTGCCAGCAGTTACGGCCTCGGGGAGACCCAGTACTTC.

The rearrangement joins TRBV4-2 to TRBJ2-5; D gene ambiguous. V lost 0 bases, J lost 4 bases, and 6 bases lay in between. Germline assignment: CDR1 LGHNA and CDR2 YNFKEQ. CDR3 length: 13 amino acids. CDR3 in DNA: TGTGCCAGCAGCCAAGAGTTCGGAGAGACCCAGTACTTC. Amino acids: CASSQEFGETQYF.

The sample holds a few counts of this clone. CDR3 coding DNA: TGCGCCAGCAGCCCAGTAACCGGGACACGGCGCGAGCAGTACTTC. This codes for CASSPVTGTRREQYF. The V and J genes are TRBV4-1 and TRBJ2-7; possible D gene TRBD1, 6 bases. The germline V and J ends were trimmed by 4 bases and 6 bases, with 19 bases remaining between them. The CDR3 has 15 amino acids. Germline V CDR1 and CDR2: MGHRA, YSYEKL.

The chain links TRBV6-2 or TRBV6-3 to TRBJ2-7; D is perhaps TRBD1 (6 bases). V gave up 0 bases and J gave up 5 bases, with 14 bases separating them. CDR1 and CDR2 (germline): MNHEY, SVGEGT. The CDR3 sequence is 15 residues long. This chain's CDR3 is CASSYSRQGSNEQYF. CDR3 DNA: TGTGCCAGCAGTTACTCGCGTCAGGGGAGTAACGAGCAGTACTTC.

The J gene is TRBJ1-2, the V gene TRBV7-8, with 9 bases matching TRBD1. V lost 5 bases and J lost 4; bases outside the gene matches: 8. The CDR3 is 15 amino acids. Germline CDR1 and CDR2: SGHVS and FQNEAQ. The CDR3 DNA follows: TGTGCCAGCAGCCCTCAGAGGGACAGGGCCTATGGCTACACCTTC. Amino acid sequence: CASSPQRDRAYGYTF.

The genes are TRBV7-3 and TRBJ2-1; unclear D gene. The CDR3 contains 14 residues. Germline V gene sequence: CDR1 SGHTA, CDR2 FQGTGA. V was shortened by 0 bases and J by 15 bases, with 18 bases between the two germline ends. The CDR3 DNA is TGTGCCAGCAGCTTAACCCTTGACAACCCCTTGGTGTTCTTC. Protein: CASSLTLDNPLVFF.

This chain links TRBV9 with TRBJ2-5; 7 positions agree with TRBD2. This CDR3 region has 16 residues. The V segment lost 0 bases and the J segment 4 bases; nucleotides outside the gene matches: 9. Germline V gene data show CDR1 as SGDLS and CDR2 as YYNGEE. The CDR3 bases are TGTGCCAGCAGCGTAGGTGCAGCACTAGCGACAGAGACCCAGTACTTC. Protein sequence: CASSVGAALATETQYF.

This sequence joins TRBV30 and TRBJ2-2, with TRBD1 matching over 8 bases. Germline V gives CDR1 GTSNPN, CDR2 SVGIG (reference sequence). This CDR3 has 13 residues. CDR3 sequence: CAWGTGNTGELFF. The CDR3 DNA reads as TGTGCTTGGGGGACAGGGAACACCGGGGAGCTGTTTTTT.

The V call is TRBV20-1, the J call TRBJ2-1, with D maybe TRBD2 (7 bases). V lost 3 bases to trimming and J lost 6 bases, with 15 bases between them. Germline CDR1 and CDR2: DFQATT and SNEGSKA (reference sequence). The CDR3 consists of 14 residues. The CDR3 DNA is TGCAGTGCTAGTGTCCCGGGGGGCCCCAATGAGCAGTTCTTC. Translation gives CSASVPGGPNEQFF.

This chain uses TRBV2 with TRBJ1-1; D perhaps matches TRBD1 (6 bases). CDR1 SNHLY and CDR2 FYNNEI come from the germline V gene. The CDR3 runs to 14 residues. V was shortened by 3 bases and J by 8 bases, with 16 bases between the two germline ends. The CDR3 DNA reads as TGTGCCAGCAGTGACGAGGGGGGGGCGGGGGAAGCTTTCTTT. It codes for CASSDEGGAGEAFF.

The table lists this clone with a few counts. The chain recombines TRBV15 with TRBJ1-4, with D possibly matching TRBD1 (6 bases). This CDR3 spans 14 amino acids. CDR1 LNHNV and CDR2 YYDKDF come from the germline V gene (reference sequence). V dropped 2 bases and J dropped 6 bases, with 10 bases sitting between them. This chain's CDR3 is CATSRQGNDEKLFF. CDR3 DNA sequence: TGTGCCACCAGCAGACAGGGGAATGATGAAAAACTGTTTTTT. The full variable domain, with the rest looked up from reference TRBV15 and TRBJ1-4, is DAMVIQNPRYQVTQFGKPVTLSCSQTLNHNVMYWYQQKSSQAPKLLFHYYDKDFNNEADTPDNFQSRRPNTSFCFLDIRSPGLGDTAMYLCATSRQGNDEKLFFGSGTQLSVL.

The V call is TRBV5-4, the J call TRBJ2-3; D may be TRBD2 (6 bases). This CDR3 has 15 amino acids. Looked up from germline, CDR1 is SGHNT and CDR2 is YYREEE (reference sequence). The V gene lost 1 base and the J gene lost 4 bases, with 13 bases spanning the gap. The CDR3 DNA sequence: TGTGCCAGCAGCTTGACTCCTCTAGCGCCAGATACGCAGTATTTT. This gives the protein CASSLTPLAPDTQYF.

This chain links TRBV3-1 (or the pseudogene TRBV3-2) with TRBJ2-2; the D gene is possibly TRBD1 (6 bases). The V and J ends lost 5 bases and 3 bases respectively, with 10 bases between them. The CDR3 totals 14 residues. Germline loops: CDR1 LGHDT, CDR2 YNNKEL (reference sequence). CDR3 in amino acids: CASSIGQHTGELFF. The CDR3 nucleotides are TGTGCCAGCAGCATAGGACAGCACACCGGGGAGCTGTTTTTT.

The chain employs TRBV18 and TRBJ1-2, with 9 bases lining up with TRBD1. CDR3 length: 14 amino acids. Germline CDR1 reads KGHSH; CDR2 reads LQKENI. J was trimmed by 8 bases and V by 3 bases; bases with no gene match: 7. CDR3 in amino acids: CASSPTDRGAGYTF. In DNA, the CDR3 is TGTGCCAGCTCACCCACGGACAGGGGCGCCGGCTACACCTTC.